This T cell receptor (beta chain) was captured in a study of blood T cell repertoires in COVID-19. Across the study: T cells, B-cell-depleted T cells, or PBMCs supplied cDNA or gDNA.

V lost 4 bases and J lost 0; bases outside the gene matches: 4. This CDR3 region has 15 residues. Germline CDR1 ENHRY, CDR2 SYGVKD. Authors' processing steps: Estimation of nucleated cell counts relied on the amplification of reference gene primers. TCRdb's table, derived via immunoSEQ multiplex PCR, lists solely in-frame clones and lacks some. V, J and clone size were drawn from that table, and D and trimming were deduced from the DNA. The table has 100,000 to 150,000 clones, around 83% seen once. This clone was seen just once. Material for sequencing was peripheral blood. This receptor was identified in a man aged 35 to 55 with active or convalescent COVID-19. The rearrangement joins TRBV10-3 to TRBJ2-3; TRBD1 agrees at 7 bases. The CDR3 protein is CAISGVDRSTDTQYF. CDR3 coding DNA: TGTGCCATCAGTGGGGTGGACAGGAGCACAGATACGCAGTATTTT.